The 27 T cell receptor beta chains given below trace back to one sample, sequenced in a study of T cell responses to AZD1222 COVID-19 vaccine. Only in-frame clones appear in the TCRdb table, and some are missing; sequencing was by immunoSEQ multiplex PCR. This sample has 65,000 to 70,000 clones, with approximately 80% found just once. The material sequenced was peripheral blood, taken on day 0 of AZD1222 vaccination. The receptors here all came from an adult in good health.

The V call is TRBV7-9, the J call TRBJ1-1; D is possibly TRBD1 (5 bases). Germline V CDR1 and CDR2: SEHNR, FQNEAQ (reference sequence). CDR3 size: 13 residues. Trimming removed 6 bases from V and 3 bases from J, with 11 bases in between. The CDR3 bases are TGTGCCAGCAGACCCTGGGGGGACACTGAAGCTTTCTTT. This codes for CASRPWGDTEAFF.

V usage is TRBV5-6 and J usage is TRBJ1-1, with 10 bases fitting TRBD1. The ends lost 4 bases at V and 4 bases at J; junction bases unmatched: 4. The V gene's germline CDR1 is SGHDT and CDR2 YYEEEE. The CDR3 has 14 residues. The CDR3 DNA reads TGTGCCAGCAGCGGGGGACAGGGGCTCACTGAAGCTTTCTTT. Translation gives CASSGGQGLTEAFF.

J is TRBJ2-7 and V is TRBV5-1; 7 nucleotides agree with TRBD2. Losses at the gene ends were 5 bases for V and 3 bases for J; bases not matched to a gene: 8. This CDR3 is 14 amino acids long. Germline CDR1 reads SGHRS; CDR2 reads YFSETQ. The CDR3 loop is CASRFGLGGYEQYF. Written as DNA, the CDR3 is TGCGCCAGCAGATTCGGACTAGGTGGCTACGAGCAGTACTTC.

The chain combines TRBV12-3 or TRBV12-4 with TRBJ1-4; D not resolved. The CDR3 covers 12 residues. V was cut by 6 bases and J by 8 bases, with 10 bases left in between. The CDR3 is CASSRGGEKLFF. Here the CDR3 DNA reads TGTGCCAGCAGCCGAGGTGGGGAAAAACTGTTTTTT.

This clone was recorded once. This chain connects TRBV24-1 to TRBJ2-1, with D perhaps matching TRBD1 (5 bases). Trimming left V 6 bases short and J 10 bases short, with 12 bases between. The CDR3 spans 12 residues. CDR1 and CDR2 (germline): KGHDR, SFDVKD. The CDR3 DNA reads as TGTGCCACCAGTACAGGTGGATTGGAGCAGTTCTTC. Protein: CATSTGGLEQFF.

The chain uses TRBV3-1 (or the pseudogene TRBV3-2) and TRBJ2-1; D is perhaps TRBD1 (5 bases). V gave up 7 bases and J gave up 9 bases, with 13 bases separating them. The length of the CDR3 is 12 residues. Germline V lookup: CDR1 LGHDT, CDR2 YNNKEL (reference sequence). The CDR3 loop reads CASKGQGPEQFF. In DNA, the CDR3 is TGTGCCAGCAAAGGCCAGGGTCCTGAGCAGTTCTTC.

The chain has TRBV19 and TRBJ1-6, with D unclear. The CDR3 length is 15 residues. The V gene's germline CDR1 is LNHDA and CDR2 SQIVND (reference sequence). Trimming shortened V by 6 bases and J by 8 bases, and 17 bases separated the two germline ends. The CDR3 coding sequence is TGTGCCAGTAGCCCCCCCGGGCGGACTGATTCACCCCTCCACTTT. Its protein is CASSPPGRTDSPLHF.

The chain combines TRBV11-2 with TRBJ2-3; D remains unclear. The germline V gene encodes CDR1 SGHAT and CDR2 FQNNGV. V lost 1 base to trimming and J lost 11 bases, with 25 bases between them. This CDR3 is built from 17 residues. CDR3 protein: CASSLVTSTYTTALQYF. In DNA, the CDR3 is TGTGCCAGCAGCTTAGTCACCAGCACGTATACCACAGCCCTGCAGTATTTT.

The CDR3, as DNA: TGTGCCAGCAGCCAGGCCGGACAGGGGGCTCTCGAGCAGTACTTC. Translating it yields CASSQAGQGALEQYF. This chain links TRBV4-2 with TRBJ2-7; TRBD1 matches at 11 bases. The germline V gene encodes CDR1 LGHNA and CDR2 YNFKEQ. CDR3 size: 15 residues. V shed 3 bases and J 6 bases; nucleotides not matched to a gene: 7.

V usage is TRBV5-6 and J usage is TRBJ1-6; 9 bases line up with TRBD1. The CDR3 is 16 amino acids. V lost 4 bases to trimming and J lost 8 bases; unmatched junction nucleotides: 10. Germline V CDR1 and CDR2: SGHDT, YYEEEE. CDR3 sequence reads: CASSAGRQGEYSPLHF. CDR3 sequence (DNA): TGTGCCAGCAGCGCGGGGAGACAGGGGGAATATTCACCCCTCCACTTT.

V is TRBV11-1 and J is TRBJ2-7; D uncertain. The CDR3 spans 14 residues. V lost 2 bases and J 3 bases, leaving 11 bases between the germline ends. Germline V CDR1 and CDR2: SGHAT, FQDESV (reference sequence). CDR3 sequence: CASSLRTSLYEQYF. For the CDR3, the DNA is TGTGCCAGCAGCTTAAGGACCTCACTCTACGAGCAGTACTTC.

The chain links TRBV7-9 to TRBJ1-6, with D possibly being TRBD1 (5 bases). The CDR3 consists of 13 residues. V shed 11 bases and J shed 7 bases, with 15 bases lying between them. Germline CDR1 reads SEHNR; CDR2 reads FQNEAQ (reference sequence). The CDR3 loop is CAHQTGENSPLHF. CDR3 DNA: TGTGCCCATCAAACGGGGGAGAATTCACCCCTCCACTTT.

The chain links TRBV15 to TRBJ2-7, with TRBD2 matching 9 bases. Germline CDR1 is LNHNV and CDR2 is YYDKDF (reference sequence). V shed 4 bases, J shed 7 bases, and the junction held 8 bases outside the gene matches. CDR3 length equals 14 residues. The CDR3 sequence: CATSMNSGGSEQYF. CDR3 coding DNA: TGTGCCACCAGCATGAATAGCGGGGGAAGTGAGCAGTACTTC. Looking up the rest from reference TRBV15 and TRBJ2-7 gives the full variable domain: DAMVIQNPRYQVTQFGKPVTLSCSQTLNHNVMYWYQQKSSQAPKLLFHYYDKDFNNEADTPDNFQSRRPNTSFCFLDIRSPGLGDTAMYLCATSMNSGGSEQYFGPGTRLTVT.

The chain links TRBV27 to TRBJ1-5, with D hard to call. This CDR3 is 16 amino acids long. Germline V gene data show CDR1 as MNHEY and CDR2 as SMNVEV (reference sequence). V lost 2 bases to trimming and J lost 3 bases, with 14 bases between them. CDR3 bases: TGTGCCAGCAGTTTAATCCGCGGGGATCACAATCAGCCCCAGCATTTT. It is translated as CASSLIRGDHNQPQHF.

V gene TRBV11-3 combines with J gene TRBJ2-3; D remains unclear. The CDR3 loop spans 14 amino acids. V lost 3 bases, J lost 2 bases, and 9 bases lay in between. CDR1 and CDR2 (germline): SGHNT, YENEEA. The CDR3 region has the DNA TGTGCCAGCAGCTTCCGCGCCTCCACAGATACGCAGTATTTT. The encoded protein is CASSFRASTDTQYF.

The chain uses TRBV5-4 and TRBJ1-1; possibly TRBD1 for D (6 bases). The CDR3 loop spans 13 amino acids. Germline values: CDR1 SGHNT, CDR2 YYREEE (reference sequence). V lost 5 bases to trimming and J lost 5 bases, with 13 bases between them. CDR3 bases: TGTGCCAGCAGGTTACAGGGTGGGACTGAAGCTTTCTTT. It specifies CASRLQGGTEAFF.

J is TRBJ2-3 and V is TRBV3-1 (or the pseudogene TRBV3-2), with 7 bases lining up with TRBD2. Germline assignment: CDR1 LGHDT and CDR2 YNNKEL (reference sequence). Trimming removed 5 bases from V and 1 base from J; junction bases left unmatched: 3. The CDR3 is 14 residues long. In DNA form, the CDR3 reads TGTGCCAGCAGCTGGGGGGGACGCACAGATACGCAGTATTTT. Translated, it gives CASSWGGRTDTQYF.

A single count supports this clone. The chain employs TRBV7-9 and TRBJ1-4, with 7 bases matching TRBD1. J gave up 5 bases and V 3 bases, and 18 bases lay outside the gene matches. There are 19 residues in the CDR3. Per germline, CDR1 SEHNR and CDR2 FQNEAQ (reference sequence). CDR3 sequence (DNA): TGTGCCAGCAGCTTTATCATTGGGGGACTACAGGGGAAAAATGAAAAACTGTTTTTT. This sequence encodes CASSFIIGGLQGKNEKLFF.

CDR3 loop: CASSLDREYYEQYF. Here the CDR3 DNA reads TGTGCCAGCAGTTTGGACAGGGAGTACTACGAGCAGTACTTC. The rearrangement uses TRBV6-5 and TRBJ2-7; 8 bases are shared with TRBD1. The CDR3 loop spans 14 amino acids. J gave up 3 bases and V 4 bases, and 5 bases lay outside the gene matches. Per the germline V gene, CDR1 is MNHEY and CDR2 is SVGAGI.

The CDR3 sequence is CASSLGGGNTIYF. The DNA of the CDR3 is TGCGCCAGCAGCTTGGGGGGAGGAAACACCATATATTTT. The chain links TRBV5-1 to TRBJ1-3; D is undetermined. Per germline, CDR1 SGHRS and CDR2 YFSETQ. V shed 0 bases and J shed 4 bases, with 5 bases lying between them. The CDR3 spans 13 residues.

V usage is TRBV6-1 and J usage is TRBJ2-7; no reliable D call. Germline CDR1 is MNHNS and CDR2 is SASEGT. CDR3 length: 17 amino acids. The ends were cut back, 2 bases at V and 0 bases at J, with 17 bases in the middle. The CDR3 protein is CASSELRRDSSSYEQYF. Written as DNA, the CDR3 is TGTGCCAGCAGTGAACTAAGGAGAGATTCGAGCTCCTACGAGCAGTACTTC.

The V call is TRBV7-2, the J call TRBJ2-7, with a weak D call TRBD2 (6 bases). This CDR3 has 17 residues. Germline CDR1 is SGHTA and CDR2 is FQGNSA. V lost 1 base and J 2 bases, leaving 18 bases between the germline ends. The DNA of the CDR3 is TGTGCCAGCAGCTTAGACGGTTCAAGGCGGGGAGCCTACGAGCAGTACTTC. Encoded protein: CASSLDGSRRGAYEQYF.

This chain connects TRBV5-1 to TRBJ2-7; 12 positions agree with TRBD1. Germline V gives CDR1 SGHRS, CDR2 YFSETQ. V shed 4 bases and J 4 bases; nucleotides not matched to a gene: 9. The CDR3 sequence is 16 residues long. The CDR3: CASSPPGQGAGYEQYF. The CDR3 DNA follows: TGCGCCAGCAGCCCGCCGGGACAGGGGGCCGGTTACGAGCAGTACTTC.

This chain links TRBV6-5 with TRBJ1-1, with TRBD1 matching over 9 bases. This CDR3 has 13 amino acids. The J segment lost 4 bases and the V segment lost 6 bases, leaving 3 bases of the junction unmatched. Germline V gene data show CDR1 as MNHEY and CDR2 as SVGAGI. This CDR3 reads CASRPGQGTEAFF. In nucleotides, the CDR3 is TGTGCCAGCAGACCGGGACAGGGCACTGAAGCTTTCTTT.

The V call is TRBV28, the J call TRBJ1-5; the D gene is possibly TRBD1 (5 bases). Germline values: CDR1 MDHEN, CDR2 SYDVKM. Trimming stripped 7 bases from V and 4 bases from J, with 17 bases between. CDR3 length: 15 amino acids. In DNA, the CDR3 is TGTGCCAGCAACCGCGCAGGGTTTTTTAATCAGCCCCAGCATTTT. Translation: CASNRAGFFNQPQHF.

The chain uses TRBV7-2 and TRBJ2-5, with 8 bases lining up with TRBD2. CDR1 is SGHTA and CDR2 is FQGNSA in the germline V gene. The J segment lost 2 bases and the V segment lost 6 bases, leaving 8 bases of the junction unmatched. This CDR3 has 15 amino acids. The CDR3 region has the DNA TGTGCCAGCAGTTTCCATCGGGGGGGGCAAGAGACCCAGTACTTC. Translated: CASSFHRGGQETQYF.

This clone was counted a few times. The chain has TRBV6-4 and TRBJ1-5; 8 nucleotides match TRBD1. The germline V gene has CDR1 MRHNA and CDR2 SNTAGT. Trimming at V came to 8 bases and at J to 5 bases, leaving 17 bases not matched to a gene. There are 17 residues in the CDR3. The CDR3 here is CASQTVEQGDWDQPQHF. Written as DNA, the CDR3 is TGTGCCAGCCAAACAGTGGAACAGGGGGACTGGGATCAGCCCCAGCATTTT.